A selection of T cell receptor beta chains follows, all from one sample in a study of Graves' ophthalmopathy and Graves' hyperthyroidism. Using its own MiXCR run on the multiplex PCR reads, TCRdb lists one record per CDR3 protein. The sample consists of approximately 160,000 distinct CDR3 sequences, roughly two fifths of them appearing once. The sequenced material came from peripheral blood. The origin of the receptors is a man aged 25-45 years with Graves' ophthalmopathy. The CDR3 runs from the conserved cysteine through the conserved F or W. The order of the fields is CDR3 length, V gene, CDR3 protein.

14 TRBV7-3 CASSNLGQGETQYF
14 TRBV28 CAWSRSTSNYGYTF
12 TRBV28 CASRGTPYEQYF
14 TRBV6-1 CASSELGQQETQYF
16 TRBV12-5 CASGLVLGRNDQPQHF
18 TRBV12-3/TRBV12-4 CASSTLEGQGAWGTEAFF
15 TRBV28 CASSFQDGAKETQYF
14 TRBV19 CASEGFSDGNTIYF
17 TRBV6-2/TRBV6-3 CASSYSRDGYSNQPQHF
13 TRBV6-5 CASSWDTIYEQYF
12 TRBV5-1 CASSLEGGGYTF
13 TRBV6-1 CASSESDSYEQYF
16 TRBV7-2 CASSSPGHRGRETQYF
15 TRBV6-1 CASSEGSGATYEQYF
14 TRBV12-3/TRBV12-4 CASSLGVGGSPLHF
14 TRBV7-8 CASSPSTSGYGYTF
15 TRBV2 CASTLGQGNAGELFF
12 TRBV20-1 CSARNSPYGYTF
15 TRBV7-8 CASSFDLGLLGFYTF
17 TRBV4-1 CASSQASPFNMNTEAFF
15 TRBV12-3/TRBV12-4 CASSFLKVAQETQYF
14 TRBV12-3/TRBV12-4 CASSLGLQPYEQYF
13 TRBV12-5 CASGLEMNTEAFF
15 TRBV11-2 CASSSDSGRRYEQYF
15 TRBV5-1 CATTPTGQAQETQYF
12 TRBV29-1 CSVEYSNYGYTF
18 TRBV6-2/TRBV6-3 CASSYSLTSGRDQETQYF
16 TRBV7-8 CASSSRLAGATGELFF
13 TRBV10-2 CASSEVQGRKAFF
15 TRBV7-3 CASSLSANRQETQYF
15 TRBV28 CASTPVVSGTIEQYF
18 TRBV7-8 CASSSIYLGPRNTGELFF
14 TRBV20-1 CSARGTSDTGELFF
12 TRBV12-3/TRBV12-4 CASSPVLYEQYF
17 TRBV7-3 CASSVTGALLSGETQYF
14 TRBV28 CASSLHSSNTEAFF
15 TRBV6-5 CASSSPGQREGEQYF
16 TRBV12-3/TRBV12-4 CASSPPRLEEFYEQYF
14 TRBV6-5 CASSFRDRFQPQHF
13 TRBV2 CASSESSGLWQYF
13 TRBV28 CASSPLRVPAQHF
15 TRBV12-3/TRBV12-4 CASSPSGTGGNEQYF
12 TRBV11-3 CASSSPRERDYF
16 TRBV7-7 CASSPLAGGNQETQYF
12 TRBV14 CASSQDQRSQYF